These 4 T cell receptor beta chains share one sample of origin, sequenced in a study of CD8 T cells in ankylosing spondylitis. These receptors' targets are unknown. Using its own MiXCR run on the 5' RACE reads, TCRdb lists one record per CDR3 protein. The repertoire holds 400,000 to 450,000 distinct CDR3 sequences, with roughly 18% as singletons. Study observations and caveats: Typical of ankylosing spondylitis blood, it appeared, was a TCR beta motif of under 10 highly homologous variants.

The sample was blood, either unsorted or a sorted T cell fraction (not recorded which). Source of these receptors: a male donor with ankylosing spondylitis.

This clonotype was counted only a few times. The V call is TRBV15, the J call TRBJ2-5; tentatively, D is TRBD1 (8 bases). The CDR3 totals 16 residues. Trimming took off 1 base at V and 1 base at J, with 13 bases between the two ends. CDR1 and CDR2 from the germline V gene are LNHNV and YYDKDF (reference sequence). The CDR3 bases are TGTGCCACCAGCAGAGGGACAGGGAGGGCCCAAGAGACCCAGTACTTC. It translates to CATSRGTGRAQETQYF.

The rearrangement joins TRBV3-1 to TRBJ1-2, with no clear D. Trimming cost V 1 base and J 7 bases, with 7 bases left between them. CDR3 size: 12 residues. Per the germline V gene, CDR1 is LGHDT and CDR2 is YNNKEL (reference sequence). DNA for the CDR3: TGTGCCAGCAGCCAAGCCACTACTGGCTACACCTTC. Its translation: CASSQATTGYTF.

The chain carries TRBV20-1 and TRBJ1-5; possible D gene TRBD1, 5 bases. V was cut by 4 bases and J by 1 base, with 14 bases left in between. This CDR3 is 15 amino acids long. CDR1 DFQATT and CDR2 SNEGSKA come from the germline V gene (reference sequence). This chain's CDR3 is CSAKRNRDSNQPQHF. The DNA for the CDR3 is TGCAGTGCTAAACGGAACCGGGACAGCAATCAGCCCCAGCATTTT.

The chain couples TRBV20-1 to TRBJ2-5; maybe TRBD2 (6 bases). Trimming pared 5 bases from V and 6 bases from J, leaving 16 bases between. The CDR3 is 13 amino acids. Per germline, CDR1 DFQATT and CDR2 SNEGSKA (reference sequence). The DNA of the CDR3 is TGCAGTGCTGACCTAGCGTTATGGAAGACCCAGTACTTC. Its translation: CSADLALWKTQYF.